This T cell receptor (beta chain) appears in the sequencing data of a study of control samples from healthy donors and cancer patients. The V and J ends lost 2 bases and 2 bases respectively, with 9 bases between them. CDR3 size: 14 residues. The germline V gene encodes CDR1 SGHTA and CDR2 FQGNSA. Only in-frame clones appear in the TCRdb table, and some are missing; sequencing was by immunoSEQ multiplex PCR. The sample lists around 89,000 clones, roughly 82% occurring once. The sample consisted of blood. This chain joins TRBV7-2 and TRBJ2-5; a weak D match, TRBD2 (6 bases). The TCR originated in a woman aged 55-70 years in good health. CDR3 coding DNA: TGTGCCAGCAGCTTAAGCGGGCAACAAGAGACCCAGTACTTC. Amino acid sequence: CASSLSGQQETQYF. The entire variable domain, with the rest obtained from reference TRBV7-2 and TRBJ2-5, is as follows: GAGVSQSPSNKVTEKGKDVELRCDPISGHTALYWYRQSLGQGLEFLIYFQGNSAPDKSGLPSDRFSAERTGGSVSTLTIQRTQQEDSAVYLCASSLSGQQETQYFGPGTRLLVL.